A selection of T cell receptor beta chains follows, all from one sample in a study of blood T cell repertoires in COVID-19. Here immunoSEQ multiplex PCR was the method, and the copy in TCRdb shows in-frame clones only, minus some. There are roughly 270,000 clones in the sample; roughly 88% occur only once, and roughly 9% lies in the top ten. The sample consisted of peripheral blood. Receptors originate from a man aged 18 to 30 with active or convalescent COVID-19. The conserved cysteine and the conserved F or W are not part of the CDR3 here. The order of the fields is J gene, V gene, CDR3 protein.

TRBJ2-1	TRBV10-3	AINPGQGNNEQF
TRBJ2-3	TRBV5-4	ASSPSGSTDTQY
TRBJ2-7	TRBV12-5	ASGWGGSYEQY
TRBJ2-7	TRBV2	ARDTYPYEQY
TRBJ1-2	TRBV2	ASSEFTEKAQGYT
TRBJ2-7	TRBV6-5	ASSYGTGVGEQY
TRBJ1-5	TRBV6-2/TRBV6-3	ASSYLETGWQPQH
TRBJ1-4	TRBV4-1	ASSQNGPGTDEKLF
TRBJ2-7	TRBV4-3	ASSQEETGASYEQY
TRBJ1-3	TRBV19	ASSNFGSTIY
TRBJ2-3	TRBV11-3	ASSWGGIPTGGENTDTQY
TRBJ1-1	TRBV13	ASGAGRNTEAF
TRBJ1-4	TRBV20-1	SAPGQEELF
TRBJ2-1	TRBV3-1/TRBV3-2	ASSQGTVLRSSPREF
TRBJ1-1	TRBV24-1	ATSDLTGNRGAF
TRBJ1-6	TRBV5-1	ASSLRQGTNNSPLH
TRBJ1-6	TRBV18	ASSPVPGQGSPLH
TRBJ1-4	TRBV9	ASSVEGQYNEKLF
TRBJ1-4	TRBV6-5	ASRDLEKLF
TRBJ2-2	TRBV10-1	ATQGNTGELF
TRBJ2-3	TRBV2	ASSPSGSFTDTQY
TRBJ1-2	TRBV27	ASSLFGTANYGYT
TRBJ1-5	TRBV6-1	ASSEPRGLSNQPQH
TRBJ2-2	TRBV5-1	ASSQDRGLGLTGELF
TRBJ1-3	TRBV4-1	ASSPQSGNTIY
TRBJ2-1	TRBV3-1/TRBV3-2	ASSQGQGTYNEQF
TRBJ1-2	TRBV7-2	ASSPRRGADGYT
TRBJ1-2	TRBV29-1	SARQGTGGRDGYT
TRBJ1-5	TRBV6-1	ASSAPRGTAIQPQH
TRBJ1-1	TRBV19	ASSNLRTGGLNTEAF
TRBJ2-1	TRBV3-1/TRBV3-2	TSSQDYYEQF
TRBJ2-1	TRBV5-1	ASSLAGQGGEQF
TRBJ2-7	TRBV6-5	ASSYRDRGYEQY
TRBJ2-1	TRBV9	ASSALGVGSYNEQF
TRBJ1-1	TRBV19	ASSEGQTNTEAF
TRBJ2-1	TRBV16	ASSNGHQISYNEQF
TRBJ1-2	TRBV12-3/TRBV12-4	ASSSGDYGYT
TRBJ2-7	TRBV27	ASSNVGQFYEQY
TRBJ1-3	TRBV2	ASSETGGQGRNTIY
TRBJ1-6	TRBV27	ASSLVGGSPLH
TRBJ1-3	TRBV19	ASSIGSSSRGNTIY
TRBJ2-7	TRBV19	ASRRTRENEQY
TRBJ1-2	TRBV4-1	ASSQATGSNYGYT
TRBJ1-1	TRBV7-3	ASSLSPAGLGTEAF
TRBJ1-1	TRBV1	TSSQKSGHLNTEAF
TRBJ2-1	TRBV5-5	ASSLTSGGAVGSYNEQF
TRBJ1-6	TRBV10-3	AIRGGTGGNSPLH
TRBJ1-2	TRBV5-3	ARSFAGLNYGYT
TRBJ2-2	TRBV11-2	ASSLDEFSGELF